The clone carrying this TCR beta chain was counted at least ten times. What it binds is not known. This CDR3 region has 17 residues. CDR1 is LGHDT and CDR2 is YNNKEL in the germline V gene (reference sequence). Trimming pared 1 base from V and 4 bases from J, leaving 17 bases between. The TCRbeta library incorporated unique molecular identifiers. TCRdb independently ran MiXCR on the PCR reads; one entry per CDR3 protein. This table has approximately 300,000 distinct CDR3 sequences, 11% appearing once. This record belongs to a study of T-cell reconstitution after alpha-beta-depleted transplantation in children. Study conclusions and caveats: Newly made T cells mostly supplied T-cell counts and diversity one year after transplant. Several hundred rapidly expanded clones from non-depleted graft cells reportedly supplied alpha-beta T cells about two months post-transplant.

The clonotype was recovered from a male patient aged 2-10 years who had a stem cell transplant for chronic granulomatous disease, so the T cells may come from the graft donor. This chain connects TRBV3-1 to TRBJ2-1; the D is unclear. The specimen comprised peripheral blood, sampled 180 days after TCRalphabeta/CD19-depleted stem cell transplant. DNA of the CDR3: TGTGCCAGCAGCCAAGCTTTGGCCGGAACGCCTTACAATGAGCAGTTCTTC. This sequence encodes CASSQALAGTPYNEQFF.